This entry describes one T cell receptor (beta chain). Libraries were prepared by immunoSEQ multiplex PCR; TCRdb keeps only in-frame clonotypes and omits some of them. The sample carries 150,000 to 200,000 clones, approximately 80% recorded once. V was cut by 0 bases and J by 4 bases, with 10 bases left in between. From germline, CDR1 is SGHNT and CDR2 YENEEA. This CDR3 has 16 amino acids. Recruits, aged roughly 18 to 95 years, lived in 20 to 30 US areas. Clinical histories supplied by participants themselves formed the basis of cohort assignment. Recovered Cohort 3 donors showed two negative PCRs, clearance, or symptom resolution. The data derive from a study of blood T cell repertoires in COVID-19.

The chain combines TRBV11-3 with TRBJ2-6; D gene ambiguous. What was sequenced was PBMCs or T cells enriched from blood (not recorded which). The clonotype originates from a woman aged 45-60 years who had recovered from COVID-19. CDR3 residues: CASSLETGSGANVLTF. CDR3 bases: TGTGCCAGCAGCTTAGAGACGGGTTCGGGGGCCAACGTCCTGACTTTC.